Shown below are 3 T cell receptor beta chains from a single sample sequenced in a study of T-cell memory formation after mild COVID-19. TCRdb re-derived calls from the 5' RACE reads in MiXCR, one entry per CDR3 protein. The data show fewer than 250,000 distinct CDR3 sequences, approximately 10% seen once. Material: PBMCs or a T cell subset sorted from them (not recorded which). These TCRs come from a man between 18 and 35 years old who had mild COVID-19 (a few samples of this study predate the infection). Cell type and time point are not known.

This clonotype was observed a few times. The gene calls are TRBV4-2 and TRBJ1-2; D is possibly TRBD1 (5 bases). V lost 0 bases and J 4 bases, leaving 18 bases between the germline ends. Germline V gives CDR1 LGHNA, CDR2 YNFKEQ. The CDR3 is 17 residues long. The CDR3 bases are TGTGCCAGCAGCCAAGATAGACAGATGCAAAAGATCTATGGCTACACCTTC. It encodes CASSQDRQMQKIYGYTF.

The chain is built from TRBV5-1 and TRBJ1-2; possible D gene TRBD1, 5 bases. Deletions cut 1 base from V and 3 bases from J, with 16 bases between. The CDR3 is 16 amino acids. From germline, CDR1 is SGHRS and CDR2 YFSETQ. In DNA, the CDR3 is TGCGCCAGCAGCTTGTCCCCCGGGGCTTCCTACTATGGCTACACCTTC. Amino acids: CASSLSPGASYYGYTF.

This chain links TRBV5-4 with TRBJ2-2, with D perhaps TRBD1 or TRBD2 (5 bases each). Trimming took 0 bases from V and 6 from J, leaving 12 bases between them. CDR1 and CDR2 from the germline V gene are SGHNT and YYREEE (reference sequence). The CDR3 runs 15 residues. The DNA for the CDR3 is TGTGCCAGCAGCTTGGCCGGGACCCCCCCCGGGGAGCTGTTTTTT. Amino acid sequence: CASSLAGTPPGELFF.